A selection of T cell receptor beta chains follows, all from one sample in a study of T-cell reconstitution after alpha-beta-depleted transplantation in children. TCRdb re-analysed the PCR reads in MiXCR, keeping a single row per CDR3 protein. In the table there are tens of thousands of distinct CDR3 sequences, 5.5% to 7.5% of which are singletons. Sequencing used PBMCs, mostly from graft donor cells, obtained 60 days after TCRalphabeta/CD19-depleted stem cell transplant. These receptors were obtained from a female patient between 2 and 15 years old who had a stem cell transplant for aplastic anemia, so the T cells may come from the graft donor. Both conserved end residues are trimmed from each CDR3. Each record gives: V gene, J gene, CDR3 protein.

V: TRBV5-1
J: TRBJ2-2
CDR3: ASSGTANTGELF

V: TRBV19
J: TRBJ1-6
CDR3: ASAPNSQNSPLH

V: TRBV4-1
J: TRBJ2-3
CDR3: ASSQSYTDTQY

V: TRBV5-1
J: TRBJ2-7
CDR3: ASRNGPNEQY

V: TRBV28
J: TRBJ2-1
CDR3: ASRGDVTPYGNEQF

V: TRBV3-1
J: TRBJ1-4
CDR3: ASSQAGTATNEKLF

V: TRBV6-6
J: TRBJ1-2
CDR3: ASSYGREDGYT

V: TRBV20-1
J: TRBJ2-1
CDR3: SANPLGPDSYNEQF

V: TRBV7-3
J: TRBJ1-6
CDR3: ASSLSGTGLSPLH

V: TRBV7-3
J: TRBJ2-7
CDR3: ASGSRGQY

V: TRBV24-1
J: TRBJ2-2
CDR3: ATSDNRVNTGELF

V: TRBV20-1
J: TRBJ1-1
CDR3: SARPRAGPGSEAF

V: TRBV5-1
J: TRBJ2-7
CDR3: ASSLSGQGTNYEQY

V: TRBV12-3/TRBV12-4
J: TRBJ2-7
CDR3: ASSGRDWGSYEQY

V: TRBV6-4
J: TRBJ2-1
CDR3: ASTPDAIAGLKQF

V: TRBV10-3
J: TRBJ2-1
CDR3: AISEFGGGKGVLEQF

V: TRBV4-2
J: TRBJ1-3
CDR3: ASSRPLDRSGNTIY

V: TRBV20-1
J: TRBJ2-3
CDR3: SARVRPTEGFTDTQY